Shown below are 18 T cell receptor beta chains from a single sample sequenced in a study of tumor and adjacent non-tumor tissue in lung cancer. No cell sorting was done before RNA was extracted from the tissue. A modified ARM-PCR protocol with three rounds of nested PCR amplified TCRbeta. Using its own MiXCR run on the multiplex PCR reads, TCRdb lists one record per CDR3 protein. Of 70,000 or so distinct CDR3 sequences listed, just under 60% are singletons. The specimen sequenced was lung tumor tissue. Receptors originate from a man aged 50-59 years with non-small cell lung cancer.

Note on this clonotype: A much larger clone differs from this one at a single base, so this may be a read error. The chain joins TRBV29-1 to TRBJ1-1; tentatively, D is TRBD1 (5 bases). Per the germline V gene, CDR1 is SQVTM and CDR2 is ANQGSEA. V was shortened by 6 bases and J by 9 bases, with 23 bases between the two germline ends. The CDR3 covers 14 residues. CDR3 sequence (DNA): TGCAGCGTGGGGGGACGGGCGAACCGCGCTCAAGCTTTCTTT. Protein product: CSVGGRANRAQAFF.

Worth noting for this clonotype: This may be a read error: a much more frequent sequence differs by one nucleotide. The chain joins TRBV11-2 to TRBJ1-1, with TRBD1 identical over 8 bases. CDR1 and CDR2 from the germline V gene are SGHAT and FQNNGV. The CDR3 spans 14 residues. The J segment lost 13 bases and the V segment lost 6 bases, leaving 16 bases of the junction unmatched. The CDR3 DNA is TGTGCCAGCAGGACCCTAGGACAGGGCGGTGGAGATTTCTTT. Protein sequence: CASRTLGQGGGDFF.

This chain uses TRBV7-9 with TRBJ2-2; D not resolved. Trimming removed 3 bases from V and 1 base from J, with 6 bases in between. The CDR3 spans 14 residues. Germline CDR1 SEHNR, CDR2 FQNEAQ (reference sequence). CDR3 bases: TGTGCCAGCAGCTTCTACGTGAACACCGGGGAGCTGTTTTTT. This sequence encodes CASSFYVNTGELFF.

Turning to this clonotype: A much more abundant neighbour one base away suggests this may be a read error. The CDR3 DNA follows: TGTGCCAGCCACCAGCCGGGGACAGTGTACCAGCCCCAGCATTTT. Protein product: CASHQPGTVYQPQHF. The V and J genes are TRBV28 and TRBJ1-5; 7 bases align to TRBD1. CDR3 size: 15 residues. Germline CDR1 MDHEN, CDR2 SYDVKM. The V segment lost 8 bases and the J segment 7 bases; nucleotides outside the gene matches: 14.

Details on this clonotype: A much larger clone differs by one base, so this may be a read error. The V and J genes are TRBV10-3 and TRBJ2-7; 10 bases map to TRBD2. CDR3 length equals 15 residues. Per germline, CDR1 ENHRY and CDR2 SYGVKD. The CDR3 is CSISEGTSGDYEQYF. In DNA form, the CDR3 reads TGTTCCATCAGTGAGGGCACTAGCGGGGACTACGAGCAGTACTTC.

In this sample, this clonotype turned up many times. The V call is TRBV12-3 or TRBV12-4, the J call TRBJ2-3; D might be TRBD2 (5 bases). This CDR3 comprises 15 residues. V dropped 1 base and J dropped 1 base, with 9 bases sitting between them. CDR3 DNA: TGTGCCAGCAGTTTAGGAGGGATTGGCACAGATACGCAGTATTTT. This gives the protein CASSLGGIGTDTQYF.

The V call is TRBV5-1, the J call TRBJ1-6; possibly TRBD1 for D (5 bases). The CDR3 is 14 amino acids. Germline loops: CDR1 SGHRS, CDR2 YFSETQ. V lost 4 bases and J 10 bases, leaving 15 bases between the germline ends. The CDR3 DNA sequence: TGCGCCAGCAGCCTGGACACGTCGGTATCACCCCTCCACTTT. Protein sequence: CASSLDTSVSPLHF.

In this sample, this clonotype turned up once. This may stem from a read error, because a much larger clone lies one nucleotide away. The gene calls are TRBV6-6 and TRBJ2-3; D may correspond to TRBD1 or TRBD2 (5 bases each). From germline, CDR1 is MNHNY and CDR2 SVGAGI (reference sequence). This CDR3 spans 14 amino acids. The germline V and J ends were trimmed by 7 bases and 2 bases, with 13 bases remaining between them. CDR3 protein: CASIPGPVTDTQYF. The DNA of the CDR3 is TGTGCCAGCATTCCGGGACCCGTCACAGATACGCAGTATTTT.

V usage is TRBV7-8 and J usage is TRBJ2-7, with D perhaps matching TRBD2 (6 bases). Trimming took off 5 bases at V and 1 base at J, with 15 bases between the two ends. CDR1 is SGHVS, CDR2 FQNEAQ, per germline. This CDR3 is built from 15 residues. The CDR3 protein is CASSVLLAKSYEQYF. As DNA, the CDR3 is TGTGCCAGCAGCGTCCTCCTAGCGAAATCCTACGAGCAGTACTTC.

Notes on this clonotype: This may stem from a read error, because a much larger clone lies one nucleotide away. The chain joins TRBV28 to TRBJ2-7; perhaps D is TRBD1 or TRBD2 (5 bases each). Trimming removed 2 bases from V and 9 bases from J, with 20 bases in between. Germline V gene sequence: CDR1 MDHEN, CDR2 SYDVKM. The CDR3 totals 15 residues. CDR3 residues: CASSLPAGTSRRQYF. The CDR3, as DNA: TGTGCCAGCAGTTTACCAGCAGGGACCTCCCGCAGGCAGTACTTC.

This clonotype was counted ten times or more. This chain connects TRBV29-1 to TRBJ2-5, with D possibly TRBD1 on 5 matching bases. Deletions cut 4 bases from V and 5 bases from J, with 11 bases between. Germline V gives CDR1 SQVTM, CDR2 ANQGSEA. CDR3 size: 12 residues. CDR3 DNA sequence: TGCAGCGTTGGCCAGGGAAGGGAGACCCAGTACTTC. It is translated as CSVGQGRETQYF. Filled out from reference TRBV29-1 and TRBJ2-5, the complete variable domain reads SAVISQKPSRDICQRGTSLTIQCQVDSQVTMMFWYRQQPGQSLTLIATANQGSEATYESGFVIDKFPISRPNLTFSTLTVSNMSPEDSSIYLCSVGQGRETQYFGPGTRLLVL.

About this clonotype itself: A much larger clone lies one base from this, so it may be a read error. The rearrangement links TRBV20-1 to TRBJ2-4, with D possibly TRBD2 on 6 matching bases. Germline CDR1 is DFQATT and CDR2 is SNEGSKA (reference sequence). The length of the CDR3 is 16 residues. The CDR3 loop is CSARDSGGVAKKIQYF. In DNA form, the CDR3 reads TGCAGTGCTAGAGATTCAGGCGGGGTAGCCAAAAAGATTCAGTACTTC.

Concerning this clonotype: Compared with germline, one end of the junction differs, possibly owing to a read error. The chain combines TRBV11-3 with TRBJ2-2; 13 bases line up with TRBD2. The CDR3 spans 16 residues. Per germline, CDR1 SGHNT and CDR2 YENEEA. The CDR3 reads CASGLGTSGNTGELFF. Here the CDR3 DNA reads TGTGCCAGCGGCCTCGGGACTAGCGGGAACACCGGGGAGCTATTTTTT.

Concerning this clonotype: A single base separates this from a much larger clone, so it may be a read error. This CDR3 reads CAISWGQYEQYF. The CDR3 DNA reads as TGTGCCATCAGTTGGGGACAGTACGAGCAGTACTTC. The chain recombines TRBV10-3 with TRBJ2-7, with 7 bases matching TRBD1. The CDR3 has 12 amino acids. The germline gives CDR1 ENHRY, CDR2 SYGVKD. J lost 4 bases, V lost 5 bases, and 2 bases had no gene match.

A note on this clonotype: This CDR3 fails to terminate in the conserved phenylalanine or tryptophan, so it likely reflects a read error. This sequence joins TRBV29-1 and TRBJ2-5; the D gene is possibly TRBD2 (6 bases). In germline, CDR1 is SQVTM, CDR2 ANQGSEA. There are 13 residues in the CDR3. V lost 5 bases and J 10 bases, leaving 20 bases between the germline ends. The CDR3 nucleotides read TGCAGCGTTCCCCCCCTAGCAGGAGGGCTCCAGTACATC. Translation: CSVPPLAGGLQYI.

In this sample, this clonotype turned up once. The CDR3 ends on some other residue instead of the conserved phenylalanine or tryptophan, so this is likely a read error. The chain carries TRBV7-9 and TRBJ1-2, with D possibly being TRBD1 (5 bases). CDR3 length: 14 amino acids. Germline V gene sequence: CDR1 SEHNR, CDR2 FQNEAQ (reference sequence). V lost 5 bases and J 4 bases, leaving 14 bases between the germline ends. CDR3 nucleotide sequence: TGTGCCAGCAGCCTAAAGACTGGGGGCTATGGCTACACCTCC. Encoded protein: CASSLKTGGYGYTS.

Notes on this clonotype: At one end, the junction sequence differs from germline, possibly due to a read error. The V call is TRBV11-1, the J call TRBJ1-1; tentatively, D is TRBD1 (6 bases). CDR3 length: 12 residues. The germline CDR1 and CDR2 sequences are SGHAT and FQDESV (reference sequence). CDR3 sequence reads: CASSLAGGEAIF. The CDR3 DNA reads TGTGCCAGCAGCTTAGCAGGGGGTGAAGCTATCTTT.

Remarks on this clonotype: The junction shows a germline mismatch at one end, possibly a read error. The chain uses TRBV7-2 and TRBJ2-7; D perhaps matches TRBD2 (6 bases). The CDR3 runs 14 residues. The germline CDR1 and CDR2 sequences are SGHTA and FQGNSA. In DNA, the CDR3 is TGTGCCAGCAGCTTCGTACTAGCAGTTTACAAGCAGTGCTTC. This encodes CASSFVLAVYKQCF.